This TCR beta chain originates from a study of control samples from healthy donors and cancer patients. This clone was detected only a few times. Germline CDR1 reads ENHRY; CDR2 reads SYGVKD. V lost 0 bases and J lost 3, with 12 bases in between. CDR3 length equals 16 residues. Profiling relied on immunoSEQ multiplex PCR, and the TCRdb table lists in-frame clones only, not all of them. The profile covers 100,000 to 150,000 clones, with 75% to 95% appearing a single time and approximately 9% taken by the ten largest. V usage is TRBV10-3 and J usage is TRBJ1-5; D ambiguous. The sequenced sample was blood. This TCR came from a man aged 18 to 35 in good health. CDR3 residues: CAISESKTLNNQPQHF. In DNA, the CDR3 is TGTGCCATCAGTGAGTCGAAAACCCTGAACAATCAGCCCCAGCATTTT.